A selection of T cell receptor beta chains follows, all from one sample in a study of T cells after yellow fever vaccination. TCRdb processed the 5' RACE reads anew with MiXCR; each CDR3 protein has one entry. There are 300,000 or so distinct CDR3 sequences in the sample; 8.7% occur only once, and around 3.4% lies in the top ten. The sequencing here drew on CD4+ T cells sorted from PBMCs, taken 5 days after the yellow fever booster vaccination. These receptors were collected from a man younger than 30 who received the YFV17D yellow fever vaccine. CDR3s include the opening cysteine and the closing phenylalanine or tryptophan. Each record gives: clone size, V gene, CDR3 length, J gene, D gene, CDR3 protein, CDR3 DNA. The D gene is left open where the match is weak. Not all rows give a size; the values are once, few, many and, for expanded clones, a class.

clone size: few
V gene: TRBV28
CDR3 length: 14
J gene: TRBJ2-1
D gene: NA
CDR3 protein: CASSMGRGWSEQFF
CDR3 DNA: TGTGCCAGCAGTATGGGGCGCGGGTGGAGTGAGCAGTTCTTC

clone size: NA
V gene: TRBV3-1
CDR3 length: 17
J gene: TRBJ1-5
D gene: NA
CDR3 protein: CASSQGHLQSSNQPQHF
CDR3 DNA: TGTGCCAGCAGCCAAGGGCATCTACAGAGTAGCAATCAGCCCCAGCATTTT

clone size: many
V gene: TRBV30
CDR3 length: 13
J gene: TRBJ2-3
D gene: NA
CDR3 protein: CAWSVLGADTQYF
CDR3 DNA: TGTGCCTGGAGTGTTTTGGGGGCAGATACGCAGTATTTT

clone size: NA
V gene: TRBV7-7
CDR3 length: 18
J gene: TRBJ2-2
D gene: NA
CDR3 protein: CASSLTYFVGPNAGELFF
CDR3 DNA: TGTGCCAGCAGCCTCACGTACTTTGTCGGACCCAACGCCGGGGAGCTGTTTTTT

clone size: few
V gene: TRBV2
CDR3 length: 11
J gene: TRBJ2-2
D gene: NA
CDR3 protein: CASRWPGELFF
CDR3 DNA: TGTGCCAGCAGGTGGCCCGGGGAGCTGTTTTTT

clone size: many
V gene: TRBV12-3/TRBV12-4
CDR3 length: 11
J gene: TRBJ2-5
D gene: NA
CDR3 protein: CASSLEGTQYF
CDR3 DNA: TGTGCCAGCAGTTTAGAGGGGACCCAGTACTTC

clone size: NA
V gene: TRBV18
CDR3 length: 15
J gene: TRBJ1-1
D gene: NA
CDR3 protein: CASTKDGGQDTEAFF
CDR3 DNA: TGTGCCAGCACTAAGGACGGGGGGCAAGACACTGAAGCTTTCTTT

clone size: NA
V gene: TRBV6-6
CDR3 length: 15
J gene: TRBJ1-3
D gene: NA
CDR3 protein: CASRPAGPPGNTIYF
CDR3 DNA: TGTGCCAGCAGACCTGCAGGCCCTCCTGGAAACACCATATATTTT

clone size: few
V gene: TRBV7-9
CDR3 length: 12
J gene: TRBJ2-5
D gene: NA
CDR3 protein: CASSLEQETQYF
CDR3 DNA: TGTGCCAGCAGCTTAGAGCAGGAGACCCAGTACTTC

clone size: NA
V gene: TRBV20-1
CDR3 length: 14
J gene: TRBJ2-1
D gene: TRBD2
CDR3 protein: CSATPSGSYNEQFF
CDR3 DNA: TGCAGTGCTACCCCTAGCGGCTCCTACAATGAGCAGTTCTTC

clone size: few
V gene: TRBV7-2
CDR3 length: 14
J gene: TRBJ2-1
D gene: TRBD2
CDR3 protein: CASAVGTSPIGQFF
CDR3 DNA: TGTGCCAGCGCTGTGGGGACTAGCCCCATCGGGCAGTTCTTC

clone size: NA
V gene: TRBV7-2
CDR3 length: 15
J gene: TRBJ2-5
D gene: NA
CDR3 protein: CASSFQKGNQETQYF
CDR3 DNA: TGTGCCAGCAGCTTTCAAAAGGGCAACCAAGAGACCCAGTACTTC

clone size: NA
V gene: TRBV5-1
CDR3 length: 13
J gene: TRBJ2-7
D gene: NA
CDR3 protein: CASSLVSHYEQYF
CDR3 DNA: TGCGCCAGCAGCTTGGTCAGCCACTACGAGCAGTACTTC

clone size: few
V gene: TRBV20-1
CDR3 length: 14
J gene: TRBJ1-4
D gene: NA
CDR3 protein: CSAPGTLYNEKLFF
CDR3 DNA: TGCAGTGCGCCCGGGACACTTTATAATGAAAAACTGTTTTTT

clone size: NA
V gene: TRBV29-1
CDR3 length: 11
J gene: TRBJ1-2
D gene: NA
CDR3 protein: CSVGQFYGYTF
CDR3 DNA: TGCAGCGTTGGACAGTTCTATGGCTACACCTTC

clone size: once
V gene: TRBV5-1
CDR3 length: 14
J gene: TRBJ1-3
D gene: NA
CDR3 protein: CASSVGGPGNTIYF
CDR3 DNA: TGCGCCAGCAGCGTCGGGGGACCTGGAAACACCATATATTTT

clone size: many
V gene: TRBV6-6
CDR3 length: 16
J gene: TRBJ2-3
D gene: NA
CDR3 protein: CASSYLSGLSTDTQYF
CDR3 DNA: TGTGCCAGCAGTTATCTCTCAGGGCTTAGCACAGATACGCAGTATTTT

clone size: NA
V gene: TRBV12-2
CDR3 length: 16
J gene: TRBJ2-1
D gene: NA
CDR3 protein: CASRYRDQRSYNEQFF
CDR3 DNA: TGTGCAAGTCGCTACCGGGACCAAAGGTCCTACAATGAGCAGTTCTTC

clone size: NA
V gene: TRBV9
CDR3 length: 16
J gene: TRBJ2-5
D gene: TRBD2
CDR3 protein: CASSRGAGGLQETQYF
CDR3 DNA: TGTGCCAGTTCAAGGGGGGCGGGAGGCCTCCAAGAGACCCAGTACTTC

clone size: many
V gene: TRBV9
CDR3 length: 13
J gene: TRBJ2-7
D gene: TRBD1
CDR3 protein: CASSAEGQREQYF
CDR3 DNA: TGTGCCAGCAGCGCAGAGGGACAGCGCGAGCAGTACTTC